The T cell receptor beta chain under discussion was sequenced for a study of shared clonotypes between healthy human individuals. CD8 memory combined CD45RO+ cells with CCR7-negative CD45RA+ TemRA cells. Overall study results and limits: Incomplete sequencing of sorted subsets was indicated by rarefaction despite large depth. Richness estimates generally favored naive over memory subsets.

TCRdb keeps only in-frame clones here, not all; method: immunoSEQ multiplex PCR. The data contain 90,000 to 120,000 clones, 68% of them singletons. Remarks on this clone: What it binds is unknown.

The clonotype originates from a woman aged 25 to 39 in good health. Source material: memory CD8+ T cells sorted from blood. Subset described: CD45RO+ cells pooled with CCR7-negative TemRA cells.

CDR3 DNA sequence: TGTGCCAGCAGCAAGGGGACTAGCGGGGTTCGTATGAAGCAGTACTTC. This encodes CASSKGTSGVRMKQYF. The chain is built from TRBV21-1 and TRBJ2-7; the table names TRBD2, a call not compared with the DNA. TRBV21-1 is marked as a pseudogene. This CDR3 spans 16 amino acids.